Listed here is a single T cell receptor beta chain. Its antigen is not identified. Time point specified: baseline pretreatment blood. Treatment described: 15 Gy SBRT to primary tumor, nephrectomy 4 weeks later. Serial blood draws occurred at baseline and 2 and 4 weeks post-SBRT. The V segment lost 7 bases and the J segment 3 bases; nucleotides outside the gene matches: 9. CDR1 is LNHDA and CDR2 is SQIVND in the germline V gene (reference sequence). There are 14 residues in the CDR3. This sample was included in a study of radiation and T cells in renal cell carcinoma. Study-wide background: Nephrectomy followed 15 Gy stereotactic body radiation by 4 weeks.

The table came from immunoSEQ multiplex PCR; TCRdb's copy has only in-frame clones and leaves some out. The sample consists of roughly 100,000 clones, less than 90% of them appearing once. Study observations and caveats: From baseline, blood top tumor clonotypes peaked at 2 weeks post-radiation. No pretreatment tumor biopsies were available for baseline clonotypes.

The chain couples TRBV19 to TRBJ2-7; 7 bases are a match to TRBD1. The starting material was blood, obtained from a patient whose treatment included radiotherapy and nephrectomy. The clonotype comes from a man aged 50 to 59 with renal cell carcinoma. The CDR3 reads CASNTGTDNYEQYF. CDR3 DNA: TGTGCCAGTAATACCGGGACAGACAACTACGAGCAGTACTTC. Full variable domain (outside the CDR3, taken from reference TRBV19 and TRBJ2-7): DGGITQSPKYLFRKEGQNVTLSCEQNLNHDAMYWYRQDPGQGLRLIYYSQIVNDFQKGDIAEGYSVSREKKESFPLTVTSAQKNPTAFYLCASNTGTDNYEQYFGPGTRLTVT.